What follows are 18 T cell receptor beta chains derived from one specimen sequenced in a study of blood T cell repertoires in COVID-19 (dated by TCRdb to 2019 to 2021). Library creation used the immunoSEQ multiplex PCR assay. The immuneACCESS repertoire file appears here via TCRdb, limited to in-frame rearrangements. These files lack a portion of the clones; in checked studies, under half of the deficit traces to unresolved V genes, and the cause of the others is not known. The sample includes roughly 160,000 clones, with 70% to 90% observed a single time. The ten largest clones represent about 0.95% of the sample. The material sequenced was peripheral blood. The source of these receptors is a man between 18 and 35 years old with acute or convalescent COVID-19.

For the CDR3, the DNA is TGTGCCAGCAGCGTAGATGAGGCCCACCGGGCTTTCTTT. Amino acids: CASSVDEAHRAFF. The chain uses TRBV9 and TRBJ1-1; D ambiguous. Trimming took off 0 bases at V and 11 bases at J, with 14 bases between the two ends. CDR1 is SGDLS, CDR2 YYNGEE, per germline. There are 13 residues in the CDR3.

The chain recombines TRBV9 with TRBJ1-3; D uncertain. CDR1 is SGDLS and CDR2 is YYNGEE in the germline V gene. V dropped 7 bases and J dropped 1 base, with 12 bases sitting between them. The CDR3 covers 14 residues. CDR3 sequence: CASGRGGSGNTIYF. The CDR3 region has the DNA TGTGCCAGCGGTCGGGGAGGTTCTGGAAACACCATATATTTT.

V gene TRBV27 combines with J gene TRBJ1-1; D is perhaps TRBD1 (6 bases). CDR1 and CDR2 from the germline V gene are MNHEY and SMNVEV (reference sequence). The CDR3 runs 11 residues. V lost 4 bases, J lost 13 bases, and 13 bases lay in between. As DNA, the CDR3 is TGTGCCAGCAGTTCTACAGGGACTAGTTTCTTT. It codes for CASSSTGTSFF.

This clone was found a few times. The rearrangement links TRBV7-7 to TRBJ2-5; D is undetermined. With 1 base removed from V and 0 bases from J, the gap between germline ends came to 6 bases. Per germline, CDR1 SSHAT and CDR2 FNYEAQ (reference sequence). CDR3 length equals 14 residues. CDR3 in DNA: TGTGCCAGCAGCTTAGGCCAGTACCAAGAGACCCAGTACTTC. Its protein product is CASSLGQYQETQYF. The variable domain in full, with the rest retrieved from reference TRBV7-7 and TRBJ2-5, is GAGVSQSPRYKVTKRGQDVTLRCDPISSHATLYWYQQALGQGPEFLTYFNYEAQPDKSGLPSDRFSAERPEGSISTLTIQRTEQRDSAMYRCASSLGQYQETQYFGPGTRLLVL.

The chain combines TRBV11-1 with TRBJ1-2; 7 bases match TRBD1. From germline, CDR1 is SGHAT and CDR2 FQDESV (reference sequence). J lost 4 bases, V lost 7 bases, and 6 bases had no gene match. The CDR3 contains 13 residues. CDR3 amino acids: CASTPGGPYGYTF. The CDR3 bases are TGTGCCAGCACCCCAGGGGGACCCTATGGCTACACCTTC.

The CDR3: CASSFGEAGWSTDTQYF. In DNA, the CDR3 is TGTGCCAGCAGTTTTGGGGAAGCGGGTTGGAGCACAGATACGCAGTATTTT. The V gene is TRBV28, the J gene TRBJ2-3, with a weak D call TRBD2 (6 bases). V lost 3 bases to trimming and J lost 0 bases, with 16 bases between them. Germline loops: CDR1 MDHEN, CDR2 SYDVKM. The CDR3 runs to 17 residues.

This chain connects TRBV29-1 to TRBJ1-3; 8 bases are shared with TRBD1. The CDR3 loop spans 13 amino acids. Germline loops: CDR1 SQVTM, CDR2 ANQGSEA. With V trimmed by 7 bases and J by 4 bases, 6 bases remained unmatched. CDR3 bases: TGCAGCGCCGGACAGGGACAAGGAAACACCATATATTTT. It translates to CSAGQGQGNTIYF.

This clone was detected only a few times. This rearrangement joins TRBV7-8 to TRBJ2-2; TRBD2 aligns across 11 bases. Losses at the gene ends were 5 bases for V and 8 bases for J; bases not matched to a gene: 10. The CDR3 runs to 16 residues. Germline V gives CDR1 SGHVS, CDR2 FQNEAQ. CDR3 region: CASSTASGGLGGELFF. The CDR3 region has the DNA TGTGCCAGCAGCACCGCTAGCGGGGGGCTAGGGGGGGAGCTGTTTTTT.

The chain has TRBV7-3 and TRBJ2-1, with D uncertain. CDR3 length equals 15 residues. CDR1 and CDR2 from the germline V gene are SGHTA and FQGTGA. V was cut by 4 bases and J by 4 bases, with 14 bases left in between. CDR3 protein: CASSSQAGTYNEQFF. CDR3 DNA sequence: TGTGCCAGCAGCTCTCAAGCAGGTACATACAATGAGCAGTTCTTC.

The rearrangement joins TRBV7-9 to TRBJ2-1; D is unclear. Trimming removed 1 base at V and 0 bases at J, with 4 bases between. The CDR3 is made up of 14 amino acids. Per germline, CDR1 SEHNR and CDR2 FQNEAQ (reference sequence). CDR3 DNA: TGTGCCAGCAGCTTAGGTAGCTCCTACAATGAGCAGTTCTTC. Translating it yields CASSLGSSYNEQFF.

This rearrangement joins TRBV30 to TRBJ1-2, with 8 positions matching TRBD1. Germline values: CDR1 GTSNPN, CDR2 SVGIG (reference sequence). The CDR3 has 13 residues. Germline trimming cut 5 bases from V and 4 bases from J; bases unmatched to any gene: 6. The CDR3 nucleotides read TGTGCCTGGGGACAGGGCGGCAGCTATGGCTACACCTTC. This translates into CAWGQGGSYGYTF. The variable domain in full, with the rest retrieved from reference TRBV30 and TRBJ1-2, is SQTIHQWPATLVQPVGSPLSLECTVEGTSNPNLYWYRQAAGRGLQLLFYSVGIGQISSEVPQNLSASRPQDRQFILSSKKLLLSDSGFYLCAWGQGGSYGYTFGSGTRLTVV.

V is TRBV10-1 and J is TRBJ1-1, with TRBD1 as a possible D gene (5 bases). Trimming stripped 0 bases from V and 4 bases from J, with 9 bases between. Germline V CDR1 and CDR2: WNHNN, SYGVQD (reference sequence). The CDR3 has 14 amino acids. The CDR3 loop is CASSESIGGTEAFF. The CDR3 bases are TGCGCCAGCAGTGAGTCGATCGGGGGCACTGAAGCTTTCTTT.

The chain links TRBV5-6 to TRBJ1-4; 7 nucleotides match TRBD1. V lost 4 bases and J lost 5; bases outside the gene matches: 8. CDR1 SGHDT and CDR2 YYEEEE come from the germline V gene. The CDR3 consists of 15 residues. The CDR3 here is CASSRWDRLNEKLFF. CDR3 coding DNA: TGTGCCAGCAGCAGATGGGACAGATTAAATGAAAAACTGTTTTTT. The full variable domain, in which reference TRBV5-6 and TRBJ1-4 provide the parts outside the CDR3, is DAGVTQSPTHLIKTRGQQVTLRCSPKSGHDTVSWYQQALGQGPQFIFQYYEEEERQRGNFPDRFSGHQFPNYSSELNVNALLLGDSALYLCASSRWDRLNEKLFFGSGTQLSVL.

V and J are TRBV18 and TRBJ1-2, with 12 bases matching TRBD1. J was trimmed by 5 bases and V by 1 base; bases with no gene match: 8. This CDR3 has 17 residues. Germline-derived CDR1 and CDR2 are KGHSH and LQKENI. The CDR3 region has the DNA TGTGCCAGCTCACCACGTGGGACAGGGGGCGCCGGATATGGCTACACCTTC. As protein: CASSPRGTGGAGYGYTF. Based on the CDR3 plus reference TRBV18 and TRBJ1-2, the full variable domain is NAGVMQNPRHLVRRRGQEARLRCSPMKGHSHVYWYRQLPEEGLKFMVYLQKENIIDESGMPKERFSAEFPKEGPSILRIQQVVRGDSAAYFCASSPRGTGGAGYGYTFGSGTRLTVV.

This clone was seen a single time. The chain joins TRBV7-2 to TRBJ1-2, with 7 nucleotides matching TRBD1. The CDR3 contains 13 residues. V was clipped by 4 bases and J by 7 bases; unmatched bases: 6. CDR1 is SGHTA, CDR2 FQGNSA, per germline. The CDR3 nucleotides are TGTGCCAGCAGCTCTACAGGGGTGGTTGGCTACACCTTC. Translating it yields CASSSTGVVGYTF.

CDR3 DNA sequence: TGTGCCAGCAGCTCCAACAACCACTTACAGTTGACAAATGAAAAACTGTTTTTT. This encodes CASSSNNHLQLTNEKLFF. The chain is built from TRBV7-9 and TRBJ1-4; D not certain. CDR3 length: 18 amino acids. The germline V gene has CDR1 SEHNR and CDR2 FQNEAQ (reference sequence). The V end was cut by 4 bases, the J end by 5 bases, with 23 bases between.

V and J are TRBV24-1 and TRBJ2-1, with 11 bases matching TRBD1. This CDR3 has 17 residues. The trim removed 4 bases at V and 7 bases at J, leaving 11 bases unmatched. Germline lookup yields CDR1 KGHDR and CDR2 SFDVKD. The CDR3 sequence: CATSDRTGGRSGNEQFF. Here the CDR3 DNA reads TGTGCCACCAGTGACCGGACAGGGGGCAGATCGGGAAATGAGCAGTTCTTC.

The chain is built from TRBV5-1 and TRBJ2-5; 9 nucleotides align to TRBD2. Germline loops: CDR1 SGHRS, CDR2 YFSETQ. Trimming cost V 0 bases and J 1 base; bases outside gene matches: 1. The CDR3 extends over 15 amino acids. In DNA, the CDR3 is TGCGCCAGCAGCTTGGCAGCGGGGGGCCAAGAGACCCAGTACTTC. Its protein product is CASSLAAGGQETQYF.